Listed below are T cell receptor beta chains from one sample, sequenced in a study of breast tumors, draining lymph nodes, adjacent tissues. TCRdb recomputed calls from the multiplex PCR reads with MiXCR, one row per CDR3 protein. The profile shows tens of thousands of distinct CDR3 sequences, approximately 45% of them singletons. The sequenced sample consisted of breast tumor tissue. All receptors come from a female donor with breast cancer. Some clones in this sample may be carry-over from other donors' samples. CDR3s include the opening cysteine and the closing phenylalanine or tryptophan. A D gene is named only where the DNA matches it firmly. Size is stated for part of the rows, as once, few or many counts, or as a class when the clone is expanded.

>-|TRBJ2-1|TRBV3-1|14|few
CASSDAVSYNEQFF
TGTGCCAGCAGCGATGCGGTCTCCTACAATGAGCAGTTCTTC
>-|TRBJ1-1|TRBV9|13|few
CASSVRLGTEAFF
TGTGCCAGCAGCGTTCGGTTAGGCACTGAAGCTTTCTTT
>-|TRBJ2-5|TRBV7-9|15|-
CASSLRAGDQETQYF
TGTGCCAGCAGCTTACGGGCTGGAGACCAAGAGACCCAGTACTTC
>TRBD2|TRBJ2-2|TRBV10-3|15|many
CAINLRESNTGELFF
TGTGCCATCAATTTGCGGGAGTCGAACACCGGGGAGCTGTTTTTT
>-|TRBJ1-6|TRBV11-3|14|-
CASSTNSYNSPLHF
TGTGCCAGCAGCACCAACTCCTATAATTCACCCCTCCACTTT
>TRBD1|TRBJ1-5|TRBV12-3/TRBV12-4|15|-
CASSLVAGGIQPQHF
TGTGCCAGCAGTTTAGTTGCAGGGGGCATTCAGCCCCAGCATTTT
>TRBD2|TRBJ2-7|TRBV4-3|16|-
CASSQERIAGVYEQYF
TGCGCCAGCAGCCAAGAGAGGATAGCGGGAGTCTACGAGCAGTACTTC
>TRBD1|TRBJ1-1|TRBV19|11|-
CARGQGTEAFF
TGTGCCCGCGGACAGGGGACTGAAGCTTTCTTT
>-|TRBJ1-1|TRBV2|12|many
CASSGDYPEAFF
TGTGCCAGCAGTGGGGACTACCCTGAAGCTTTCTTT
>-|TRBJ1-4|TRBV20-1|11|-
CSAGPNEKLFF
TGCAGCGCCGGGCCAAATGAAAAACTGTTTTTT
>TRBD1|TRBJ2-7|TRBV5-1|17|few
CASSLAWPGDRLYEQYF
TGCGCCAGCAGCTTGGCATGGCCTGGGGACAGACTCTACGAGCAGTACTTC
>-|TRBJ2-6|TRBV6-1|17|-
CASTPGGSTVWANVLTF
TGTGCCAGCACCCCAGGGGGGTCCACGGTCTGGGCCAACGTCCTGACTTTC
>-|TRBJ1-2|TRBV7-9|13|-
CASSLQPGYGYTF
TGTGCCAGCAGCTTACAGCCGGGCTATGGCTACACCTTC
>-|TRBJ1-5|TRBV20-1|15|-
CSASPREGAYQPQHF
TGCAGTGCTAGTCCCCGTGAGGGAGCTTATCAGCCCCAGCATTTT
>-|TRBJ2-6|TRBV4-2|19|many
CASREFDQNPFDGANVLTF
TGTGCCAGCAGGGAATTTGATCAAAACCCCTTTGACGGGGCCAACGTCCTGACTTTC
>-|TRBJ1-1|TRBV12-3/TRBV12-4|13|many
CASTGLGDTEAFF
TGTGCCAGCACAGGGTTGGGGGACACTGAAGCTTTCTTT
>TRBD2|TRBJ2-1|TRBV9|15|-
CASSAGLAGGYEPFF
TGCGCCAGCAGCGCCGGACTAGCGGGAGGATATGAGCCGTTCTTC
>-|TRBJ2-7|TRBV7-3|13|-
CASRPTPSYEQYF
TGTGCCAGCAGGCCAACGCCATCCTACGAGCAGTACTTC